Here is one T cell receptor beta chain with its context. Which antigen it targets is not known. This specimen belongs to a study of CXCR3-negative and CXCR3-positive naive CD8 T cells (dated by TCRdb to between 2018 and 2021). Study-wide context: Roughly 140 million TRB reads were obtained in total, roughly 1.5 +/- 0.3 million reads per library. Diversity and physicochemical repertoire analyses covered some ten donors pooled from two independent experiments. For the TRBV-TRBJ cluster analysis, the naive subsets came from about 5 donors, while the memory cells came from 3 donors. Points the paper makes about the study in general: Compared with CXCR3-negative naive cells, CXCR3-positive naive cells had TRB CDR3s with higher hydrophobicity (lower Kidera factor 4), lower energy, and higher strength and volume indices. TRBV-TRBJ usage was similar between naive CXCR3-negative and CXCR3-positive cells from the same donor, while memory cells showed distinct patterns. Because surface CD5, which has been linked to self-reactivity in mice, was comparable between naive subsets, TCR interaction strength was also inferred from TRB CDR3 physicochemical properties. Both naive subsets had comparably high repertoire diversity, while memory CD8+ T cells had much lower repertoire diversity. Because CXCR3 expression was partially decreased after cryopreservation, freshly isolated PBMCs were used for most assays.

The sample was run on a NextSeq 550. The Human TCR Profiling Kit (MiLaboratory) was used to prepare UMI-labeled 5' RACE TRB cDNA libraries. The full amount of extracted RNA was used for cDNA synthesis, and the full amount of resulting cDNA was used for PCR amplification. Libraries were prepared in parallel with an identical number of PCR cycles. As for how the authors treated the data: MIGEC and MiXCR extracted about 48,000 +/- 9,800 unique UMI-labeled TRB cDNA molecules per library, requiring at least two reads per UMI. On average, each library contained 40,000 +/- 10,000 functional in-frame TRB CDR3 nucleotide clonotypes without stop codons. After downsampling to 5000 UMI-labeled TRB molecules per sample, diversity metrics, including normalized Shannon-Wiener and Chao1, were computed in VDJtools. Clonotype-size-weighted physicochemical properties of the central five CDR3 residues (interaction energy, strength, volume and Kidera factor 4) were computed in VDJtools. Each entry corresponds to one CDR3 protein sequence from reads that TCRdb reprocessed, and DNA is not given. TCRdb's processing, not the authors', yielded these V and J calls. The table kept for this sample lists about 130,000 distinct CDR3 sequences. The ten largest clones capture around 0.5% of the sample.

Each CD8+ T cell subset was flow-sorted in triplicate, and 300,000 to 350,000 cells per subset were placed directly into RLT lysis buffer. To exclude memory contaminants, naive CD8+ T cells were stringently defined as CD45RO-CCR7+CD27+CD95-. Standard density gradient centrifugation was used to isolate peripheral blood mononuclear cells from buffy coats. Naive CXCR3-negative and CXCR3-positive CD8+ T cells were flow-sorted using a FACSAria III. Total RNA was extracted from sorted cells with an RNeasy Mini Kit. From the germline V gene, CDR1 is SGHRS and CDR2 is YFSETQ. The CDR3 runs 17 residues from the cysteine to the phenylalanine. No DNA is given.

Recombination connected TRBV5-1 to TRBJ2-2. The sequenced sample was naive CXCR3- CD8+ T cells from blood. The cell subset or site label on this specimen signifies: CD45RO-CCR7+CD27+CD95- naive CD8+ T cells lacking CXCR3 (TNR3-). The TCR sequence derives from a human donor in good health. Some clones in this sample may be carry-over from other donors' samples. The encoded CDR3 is CASSLASGFSVTGELFF.